The 15 T cell receptor beta chains reported below all come from one sample, sequenced in a study of CD8 T cells in ankylosing spondylitis. TCRdb independently ran MiXCR on the 5' RACE reads; one entry per CDR3 protein. The sample includes about 190,000 distinct CDR3 sequences, 10% to 15% of them seen just once. Sequenced: blood, either unsorted or a sorted T cell fraction (not recorded which). These TCRs come from a female donor with ankylosing spondylitis or in good health (not recorded which).

The V and J genes are TRBV10-3 and TRBJ2-1; D might be TRBD2 (6 bases). V was pared by 8 bases and J by 8 bases, with 16 bases between. This CDR3 has 13 amino acids. In germline, CDR1 is ENHRY, CDR2 SYGVKD. CDR3 protein: CAIGTLGGDEQFF. DNA of the CDR3: TGTGCCATCGGTACCCTCGGAGGGGATGAGCAGTTCTTC.

This clonotype was detected many times. The V and J genes are TRBV5-1 and TRBJ1-5, with D perhaps matching TRBD1 (5 bases). The CDR3 contains 15 residues. Germline CDR1 is SGHRS and CDR2 is YFSETQ. The V gene lost 9 bases and the J gene lost 0 bases, with 16 bases spanning the gap. The CDR3, as DNA: TGCGCCACCAAAGACAGTCAACATAGCAATCAGCCCCAGCATTTT. It yields the protein CATKDSQHSNQPQHF.

This clonotype was picked up many times. The rearrangement links TRBV12-3 or TRBV12-4 to TRBJ2-1; D gene uncertain. The CDR3 runs to 13 residues. Trimming cost V 3 bases and J 7 bases, with 10 bases left between them. The CDR3 nucleotides are TGTGCCAGCAGTTTTGGAGCGCGGAATGAGCAGTTCTTC. This encodes CASSFGARNEQFF.

This clonotype was detected a few times. This chain uses TRBV4-3 with TRBJ1-1, with TRBD1 identical over 7 bases. The V and J ends lost 4 bases and 7 bases, in that order; junction bases with no gene match: 15. Germline loops: CDR1 LGHNA, CDR2 YSLEER. The CDR3 contains 16 residues. The DNA for the CDR3 is TGCGCCAGCAGCCTTAAACCCGCAGGACAGGACGGTGAAGCTTTCTTT. Its translation: CASSLKPAGQDGEAFF.

The chain uses TRBV7-8 and TRBJ1-1; 8 nucleotides match TRBD1. The CDR3 runs to 14 residues. V trimming: 11 bases; J trimming: 0 bases; junction bases outside the gene matches: 8. Germline V lookup: CDR1 SGHVS, CDR2 FQNEAQ. This CDR3 reads CAGDRRRMNTEAFF. The CDR3 region has the DNA TGTGCCGGGGACAGGAGGCGAATGAACACTGAAGCTTTCTTT.

This clonotype was recorded many times. V and J are TRBV10-2 and TRBJ2-3, with unresolved D. This CDR3 is 12 amino acids long. Trimming stripped 6 bases from V and 6 bases from J, with 10 bases between. Looked up from germline, CDR1 is WSHSY and CDR2 is SAAADI. As DNA, the CDR3 is TGCGCCAGCAGGAACCCGGCGGATACGCAGTATTTT. Its protein is CASRNPADTQYF.

This clonotype was picked up many times. In DNA, the CDR3 is TGTGCCAGCAGCTTAACAGGGGGAGGGAACACTGAAGCTTTCTTT. Residues: CASSLTGGGNTEAFF. The chain is built from TRBV7-3 and TRBJ1-1; tentatively, D is TRBD1 (6 bases). V was trimmed by 0 bases and J by 1 base, leaving 9 bases between them. In germline, CDR1 is SGHTA, CDR2 FQGTGA. CDR3 length: 15 amino acids. The whole variable domain, remainder taken from reference TRBV7-3 and TRBJ1-1, is GAGVSQTPSNKVTEKGKYVELRCDPISGHTALYWYRQSLGQGPEFLIYFQGTGAADDSGLPNDRFFAVRPEGSVSTLKIQRTERGDSAVYLCASSLTGGGNTEAFFGQGTRLTVV.

This clonotype was seen a few times. The rearrangement uses TRBV20-1 and TRBJ1-5; possible D gene TRBD1, 5 bases. The V gene's germline CDR1 is DFQATT and CDR2 SNEGSKA (reference sequence). Between the trimmed V and J ends, which lost 0 bases and 7 bases, there was a span of 13 bases. The CDR3 contains 14 residues. The CDR3 DNA reads as TGCAGTGCTAGAGATTTTCAGGGTGGCCAGCCCCAGCATTTT. Its translation is CSARDFQGGQPQHF.

This clonotype was counted at least ten times. The V gene is TRBV29-1, the J gene TRBJ1-5; 8 positions agree with TRBD1. Germline CDR1 SQVTM, CDR2 ANQGSEA. CDR3 length: 13 residues. Unmatched junction bases numbered 5, after V lost 6 bases and J lost 4 bases. CDR3: CSVRTGRNQPQHF. The CDR3 nucleotides are TGCAGCGTCAGGACAGGGCGTAATCAGCCCCAGCATTTT.

This clonotype was counted at least ten times. V is TRBV19 and J is TRBJ1-2; D not resolved. Trimming pared 3 bases from V and 2 bases from J, leaving 7 bases between. The germline gives CDR1 LNHDA, CDR2 SQIVND (reference sequence). This CDR3 is 13 amino acids long. Written as DNA, the CDR3 is TGTGCCAGTAGTATGGACGGAAACTATGGCTACACCTTC. As protein: CASSMDGNYGYTF.

This clonotype was recorded at least ten times. The V gene is TRBV2, the J gene TRBJ2-1; no reliable D call. The V gene's germline CDR1 is SNHLY and CDR2 FYNNEI. Trimming stripped 1 base from V and 0 bases from J, with 4 bases between. The CDR3 is made up of 14 amino acids. In nucleotides, the CDR3 is TGTGCCAGCAGTGAAGACAGCTCCTACAATGAGCAGTTCTTC. Translating it yields CASSEDSSYNEQFF.

This clonotype occurred a few times. The chain combines TRBV27 with TRBJ1-2; D is ambiguous. V dropped 3 bases and J dropped 6 bases, with 2 bases sitting between them. The germline CDR1 and CDR2 sequences are MNHEY and SMNVEV (reference sequence). The CDR3 has 10 residues. CDR3 in amino acids: CASSFDGYTF. As DNA, the CDR3 is TGTGCCAGCAGTTTCGATGGCTACACCTTC.

This clonotype occurred many times. The CDR3 region is CASSQQIVGRGYTF. The CDR3 region has the DNA TGTGCCAGCAGCCAGCAGATTGTCGGGCGAGGCTACACCTTC. The chain links TRBV7-2 to TRBJ1-2; D not certain. The CDR3 loop spans 14 amino acids. Trimming shortened V by 5 bases and J by 8 bases, and 18 bases separated the two germline ends. Germline V gene sequence: CDR1 SGHTA, CDR2 FQGNSA.

Ten or more counts support this clonotype. The chain recombines TRBV5-1 with TRBJ2-2; D is tentatively TRBD1 or TRBD2 (7 bases each). Trimming cost V 4 bases and J 4 bases, with 17 bases left between them. Germline V lookup: CDR1 SGHRS, CDR2 YFSETQ. The CDR3 runs to 16 residues. For the CDR3, the DNA is TGCGCCAGCAGCCCAGGGGGGGGCGCTAGCACCGGGGAGCTGTTTTTT. Residues: CASSPGGGASTGELFF.

The table lists this clonotype with a few counts. The CDR3 DNA reads TGTGCCAGCAGTTTAGGTAGGGGGCGTATTCAGCCCCAGCATTTT. Protein sequence: CASSLGRGRIQPQHF. J is TRBJ1-5 and V is TRBV12-3 or TRBV12-4; 7 bases agree with TRBD1. The trim removed 1 base at V and 6 bases at J, leaving 6 bases unmatched. CDR3 length equals 15 residues.